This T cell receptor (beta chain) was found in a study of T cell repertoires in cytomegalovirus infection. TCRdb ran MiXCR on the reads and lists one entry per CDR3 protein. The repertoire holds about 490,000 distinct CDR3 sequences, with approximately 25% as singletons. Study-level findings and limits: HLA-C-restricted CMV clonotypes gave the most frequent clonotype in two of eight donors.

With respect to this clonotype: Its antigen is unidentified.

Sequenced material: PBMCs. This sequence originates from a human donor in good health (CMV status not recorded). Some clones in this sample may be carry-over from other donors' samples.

CDR3 DNA: TGTGCCAGCAGCCAAGATCAGGGAGTGAACACTGAAGCTTTCTTT. The encoded protein is CASSQDQGVNTEAFF. The V and J genes are TRBV14 and TRBJ1-1, with D maybe TRBD1 (5 bases). The CDR3 has 15 residues. Trimming shortened V by 0 bases and J by 0 bases, and 8 bases separated the two germline ends. In germline, CDR1 is SGHDN, CDR2 FVKESK.